This T cell receptor (beta chain) originates from a study of T-cell reconstitution after alpha-beta-depleted transplantation in children. As it was prepared, the TCRbeta library received unique molecular identifiers. TCRdb processed the PCR reads anew with MiXCR; each CDR3 protein has one entry. The sample yields some 600,000 distinct CDR3 sequences, 16% seen once. Germline V gene lookup returns CDR1 SGHTA and CDR2 FQGNSA. Trimming took 3 bases from V and 6 from J, leaving 18 bases between them. This CDR3 comprises 16 residues. The material sequenced was PBMCs from the stem cell graft donor, taken from the stem cell graft. This sequence joins TRBV7-2 and TRBJ1-3, with a tentative D call TRBD1 (6 bases). This sequence originates from a human donor who donated a stem cell graft to a child with acute myeloid leukemia. The CDR3 bases are TGTGCCAGCAGCTTCGAGCCATGGGGGCGGGAAAACACCATATATTTT. Translating gives CASSFEPWGRENTIYF.